The present T cell receptor (beta chain) was sequenced within a study of response to subunit inactivated influenza vaccine (dated by TCRdb to 2016 to 2019). For the wider study: The study used deep quantitative T cell receptor repertoire profiling to track responses to a trivalent subunit inactivated influenza vaccine.

There are many counts of this clonotype. Its specific antigen is unknown. No much larger clonotype is one base removed from it; base qualities were not supplied. The investigation overall reported the following: It was suggested by the authors that each seasonal influenza vaccination may recruit only a limited number of new T cells.

The library came from RT-PCR. For sequencing, an Illumina HiSeq 2500 was employed. The public reads were run again by TCRdb, first through fastp at Q25 and then through MiXCR, and only productive beta chains were kept. Every CDR3 protein is listed once, alongside the most common genes and DNA of its rows. Across this sample there are roughly 570,000 distinct CDR3 sequences, with approximately 15% seen only once. The top ten constitute approximately 10% of the sample. The junction carries 18 bases between V and J, which are trimmed by 5 bases and 1 base respectively. Inclusive of the bounding cysteine and phenylalanine, the CDR3 is 17 residues long. Here the CDR3 DNA is all that survives: 51 bases in frame from base 1. CDR1 is given as SEHNR and CDR2 as FQNEAQ, both from the germline V gene (reference sequence).

The TCR was taken from a man in his forties or fifties who received an inactivated influenza vaccine. Donor details come from another sample of the same person, matched by shared clones. This sequence uses TRBV7-9 and TRBJ2-1; perhaps TRBD1 is the D gene, with 6 bases matching. This sample comprised PBMCs from blood, obtained approximately 13 days after vaccination. The nucleotide sequence reads TGTGCCAGCAGCCCCCGGTTCGGGACACCTTCCTACAATGAGCAGTTCTTC. This translates into CASSPRFGTPSYNEQFF.